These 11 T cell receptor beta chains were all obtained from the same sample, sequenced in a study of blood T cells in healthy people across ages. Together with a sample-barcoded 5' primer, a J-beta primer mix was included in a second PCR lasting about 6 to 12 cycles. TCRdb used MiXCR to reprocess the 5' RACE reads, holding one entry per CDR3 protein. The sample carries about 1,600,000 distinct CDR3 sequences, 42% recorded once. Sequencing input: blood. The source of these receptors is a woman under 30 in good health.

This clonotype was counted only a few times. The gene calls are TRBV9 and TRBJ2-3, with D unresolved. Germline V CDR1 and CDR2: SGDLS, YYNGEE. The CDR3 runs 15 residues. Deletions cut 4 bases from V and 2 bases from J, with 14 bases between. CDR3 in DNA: TGTGCCAGCAGCCCATGGGCAGGAGCCACAGATACGCAGTATTTT. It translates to CASSPWAGATDTQYF. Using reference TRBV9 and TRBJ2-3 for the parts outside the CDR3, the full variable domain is DSGVTQTPKHLITATGQRVTLRCSPRSGDLSVYWYQQSLDQGLQFLIQYYNGEERAKGNILERFSAQQFPDLHSELNLSSLELGDSALYFCASSPWAGATDTQYFGPGTRLTVL.

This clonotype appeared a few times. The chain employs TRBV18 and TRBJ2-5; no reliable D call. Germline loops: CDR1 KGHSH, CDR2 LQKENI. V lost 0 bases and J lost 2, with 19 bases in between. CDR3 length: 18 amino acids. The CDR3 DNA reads TGTGCCAGCTCACCACCTCAGATCTTAACCCTCGCACAAGAGACCCAGTACTTC. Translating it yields CASSPPQILTLAQETQYF.

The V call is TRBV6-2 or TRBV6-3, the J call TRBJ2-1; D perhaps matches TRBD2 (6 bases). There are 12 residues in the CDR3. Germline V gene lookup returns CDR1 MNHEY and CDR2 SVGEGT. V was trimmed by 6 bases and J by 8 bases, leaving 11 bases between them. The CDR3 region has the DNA TGTGCCAGCAGGTTGGGACTCCATGAGCAGTTCTTC. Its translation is CASRLGLHEQFF.

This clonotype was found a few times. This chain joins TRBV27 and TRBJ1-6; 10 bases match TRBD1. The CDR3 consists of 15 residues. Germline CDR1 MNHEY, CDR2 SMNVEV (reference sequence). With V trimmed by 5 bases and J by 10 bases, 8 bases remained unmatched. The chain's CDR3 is CASSPLGQGQSPLHF. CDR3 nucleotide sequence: TGTGCCAGCAGTCCACTGGGACAGGGGCAATCACCCCTCCACTTT.

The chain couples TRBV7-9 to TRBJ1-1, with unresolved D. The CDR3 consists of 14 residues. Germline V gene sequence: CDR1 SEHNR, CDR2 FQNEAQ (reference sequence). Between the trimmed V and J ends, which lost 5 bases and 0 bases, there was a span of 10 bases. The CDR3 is CASSPNRLNTEAFF. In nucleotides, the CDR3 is TGTGCCAGCAGCCCCAACAGATTGAACACTGAAGCTTTCTTT.

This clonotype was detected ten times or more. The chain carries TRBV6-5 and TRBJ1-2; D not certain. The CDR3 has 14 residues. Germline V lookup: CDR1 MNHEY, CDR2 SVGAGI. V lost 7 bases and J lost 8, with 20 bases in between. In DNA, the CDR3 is TGTGCCAGCACCACCCTGGCCGGGTTAGGCGGCTACACCTTC. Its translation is CASTTLAGLGGYTF.

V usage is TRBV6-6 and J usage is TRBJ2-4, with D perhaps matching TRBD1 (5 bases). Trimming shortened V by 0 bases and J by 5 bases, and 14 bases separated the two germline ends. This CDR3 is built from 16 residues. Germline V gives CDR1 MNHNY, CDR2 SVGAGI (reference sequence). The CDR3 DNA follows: TGTGCCAGCAGTTACTCCGTCGGCAGGGTAGAAAACATTCAGTACTTC. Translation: CASSYSVGRVENIQYF.

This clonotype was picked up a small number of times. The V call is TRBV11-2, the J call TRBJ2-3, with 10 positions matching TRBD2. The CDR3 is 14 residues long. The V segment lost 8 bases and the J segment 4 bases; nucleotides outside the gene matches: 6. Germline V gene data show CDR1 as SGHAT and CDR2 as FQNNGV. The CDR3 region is CASRSSGGPDTQYF. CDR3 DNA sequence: TGTGCCAGCCGGTCTAGCGGGGGCCCAGATACGCAGTATTTT.

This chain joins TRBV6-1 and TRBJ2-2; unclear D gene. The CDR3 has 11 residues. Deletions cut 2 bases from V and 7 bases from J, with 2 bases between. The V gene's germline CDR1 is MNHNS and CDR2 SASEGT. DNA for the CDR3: TGTGCCAGCAGTGAATACGGGGAGCTGTTTTTT. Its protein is CASSEYGELFF.

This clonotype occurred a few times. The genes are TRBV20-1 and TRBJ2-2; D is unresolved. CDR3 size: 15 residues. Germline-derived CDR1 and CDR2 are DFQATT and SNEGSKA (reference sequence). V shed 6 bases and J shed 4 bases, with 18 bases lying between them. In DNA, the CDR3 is TGCAGTGCCCCTGGCAGGACCAACCCCACCGGGGAGCTGTTTTTT. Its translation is CSAPGRTNPTGELFF.

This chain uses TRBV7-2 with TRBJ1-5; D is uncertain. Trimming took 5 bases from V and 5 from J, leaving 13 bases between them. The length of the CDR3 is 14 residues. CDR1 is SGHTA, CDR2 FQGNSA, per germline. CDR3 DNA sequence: TGTGCCAGCAGCCCAGCGTCGGGTTATCAGCCCCAGCATTTT. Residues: CASSPASGYQPQHF.